One T cell receptor beta chain is described in this entry. This CDR3 is built from 15 residues. Germline CDR1 and CDR2: KGHSH and LQKENI. V lost 6 bases, J lost 9 bases, and 14 bases stayed unmatched. PCR primers comprised 60 Vbeta and 13 Jbeta primers. Sequencing used immunoSEQ multiplex PCR; TCRdb keeps in-frame clones, though not all of them. The data show about 200,000 clones, with about 78% seen just once and just under 3% held by the top ten. The data are from a study of cytomegalovirus exposure and HLA in healthy donors. The chain couples TRBV18 to TRBJ2-1; 7 nucleotides match TRBD1. Sequencing was carried out using PBMCs. The clonotype was recovered from a woman under 40 in good health and CMV-seronegative. The CDR3 reads CASSLQQNRGREQFF. In DNA form, the CDR3 reads TGTGCCAGCTCGCTACAACAGAACAGGGGTCGTGAGCAGTTCTTC.